Described below is a single T cell receptor (beta chain) sequence and its context. Then a second PCR, running roughly 7 to 11 cycles, was carried out with a sample-barcoded 5' primer and a J-beta primer mix. TCRdb re-called the 5' RACE reads with MiXCR, one entry per CDR3 protein. The sample consists of roughly 1,300,000 distinct CDR3 sequences, 59% of them appearing once. Trimming at V came to 3 bases and at J to 2 bases, leaving 14 bases not matched to a gene. Germline-derived CDR1 and CDR2 are MGHRA and YSYEKL. The CDR3 is made up of 19 amino acids. The sample is drawn from a study of blood T cells in healthy people across ages. About the research overall: Per two T cells, about one barcoded beta molecule was captured through template switching.

In terms of origin and age, donors were healthy Caucasian individuals from Russia aged about 6 to 90. Sequenced: blood. This clonotype originated in a man aged 18 to 30 in good health. The rearrangement uses TRBV4-1 and TRBJ2-2; 8 bases fit TRBD1. The CDR3 DNA reads TGCGCCAGCAGCCAGGGGTCCGGGACAGGCTCCTTCAACACCGGGGAGCTGTTTTTT. Translation: CASSQGSGTGSFNTGELFF.